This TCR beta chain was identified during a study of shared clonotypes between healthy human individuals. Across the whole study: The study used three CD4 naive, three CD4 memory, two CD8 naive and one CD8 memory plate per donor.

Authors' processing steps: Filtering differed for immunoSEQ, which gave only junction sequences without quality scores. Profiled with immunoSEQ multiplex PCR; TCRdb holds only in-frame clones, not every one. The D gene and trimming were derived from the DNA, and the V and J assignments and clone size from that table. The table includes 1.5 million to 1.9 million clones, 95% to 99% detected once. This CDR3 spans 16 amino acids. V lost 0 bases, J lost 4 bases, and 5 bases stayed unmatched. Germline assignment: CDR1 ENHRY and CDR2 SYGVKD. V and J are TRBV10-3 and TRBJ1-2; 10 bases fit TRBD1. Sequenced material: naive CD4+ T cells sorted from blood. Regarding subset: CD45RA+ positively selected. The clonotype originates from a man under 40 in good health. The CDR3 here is CAISESLRDRGYGYTF. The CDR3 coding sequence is TGTGCCATCAGTGAGTCGCTCCGGGACAGGGGCTATGGCTACACCTTC.